This TCR beta chain is drawn from a study of radiation and T cells in renal cell carcinoma (dated by TCRdb to 2020 to 2022). Study-wide context: The samples were obtained from a clinical trial, where primary renal cell carcinomas were treated with 15 Gy stereotactic body radiation therapy and then removed by nephrectomy 4 weeks afterward. In total, about 50 samples, comprising 26 tumors and 27 peripheral blood samples, were subjected to TCR beta sequencing. A total of 3.5 million to 4.5 million unique CDR3 nucleotide sequences, encoding 2.5 million to 3 million unique CDR3 amino acid sequences, were found across all 55 or so samples.

V lost 5 bases and J lost 1 base, and the count of bases not matched to a germline gene is 5. Based on the germline V gene, the CDR1 and CDR2 sequences are SGHTA and FQGTGA. The CDR3 contains 16 residues, cysteine and phenylalanine counted. Only the CDR3 DNA is retained, 48 bases long and in frame from the first base. As for this clone: Its target antigen remains unknown. No base-level quality is on record; no much larger clone is a single base apart.

Findings and caveats that apply to the study as a whole: Because pretreatment tumor biopsies were not available, the baseline intratumoral presence of clonotypes could not be determined. Blood repertoire dynamics were not followed beyond 4 weeks after treatment. Effects of radiation dose or scheduling on the TCR repertoire could not be addressed with the single-armed trial design. In blood, the top tumor clonotypes increased from baseline to 2 weeks after radiation and then shrank by 4 weeks, which suggests a temporary expansion of tumor-resident clones.

TCR beta libraries were generated from genomic DNA with the immunoSEQ kit, following the manufacturer's recommendations. Library preparation used a first multiplex PCR with proprietary primers, then a second PCR adding unique barcodes, with bead cleanups after each round. A positive control reaction and a negative control reaction, both provided in the kit, were run with every batch of samples. The final libraries underwent checking on an Agilent 4200 TapeStation D1000 ScreenTape, volumetric pooling, and quantification by qPCR. Sequencing was performed on an Illumina NextSeq500 using a MidOutput 150-cycle cartridge, with 156 Read1 cycles, 15 Index1 cycles, and the kit custom primers. The pooled library was loaded at 0.8 to 1 pM, with a 20% PhiX control spiked in. The authors' pipeline ran thus. Vendor-processed data were analyzed in R, with a clonotype defined as all T cells sharing the same CDR3 nucleotide sequence. In the clone abundance analyses, frequencies in each sample were normalized to that sample's 10,000 most abundant clones. Before analysis, public T cell clones were removed, and these numbered fewer than six per sample on average. Tumor-enriched clonotypes and baseline blood-enriched clonotypes were defined as those with an abundance difference of at least 32-fold between compartments. Clonotypes expanded or contracted between blood time points were identified with a beta-binomial differential abundance model. Tumor-blood repertoire similarity was measured with the Baroni-Urbani and Buser coefficient, and groups were compared using two-tailed Wilcoxon tests in R. Entries here come from immuneACCESS through TCRdb and include only in-frame sequences with V and J called. Some clones fail to appear in such tables; in the studies checked, an unresolved V gene covers under half of the shortfall, and the cause of the remainder is unknown. V, J and clone size were drawn from that table, and D and trimming were deduced from the DNA. This sample gives tens of thousands of clones in total; approximately 80% of them show up just once. The ten largest clones represent about 30% of the sample.

The sample's time point label is to be understood as: blood 2 weeks post-SBRT. The label giving this sample's treatment or condition can be read as: 15 Gy SBRT to primary tumor, nephrectomy 4 weeks later. To follow tumor-enriched clonotypes, serial peripheral blood was collected from radiation-treated patients at baseline and at 2 weeks and 4 weeks after SBRT. Every patient had renal cell carcinoma of clear cell pathology. Genomic DNA for TCR sequencing was prepared using the QIAamp DNA Blood Mini Kit (Qiagen). The analyses included just those samples that passed every quality control check. Recombination joined TRBV7-3 with TRBJ1-5, with 10 bases matching TRBD1. This TCR was sampled from a woman between 65 and 79 years old with renal cell carcinoma. The input for sequencing was blood, taken from a patient whose treatment included radiotherapy and nephrectomy. The DNA sequence is given as TGTGCCAGCAGCGGCGGACAGGGGGTCAGCAATCAGCCCCAGCATTTT. This yields the protein CASSGGQGVSNQPQHF.